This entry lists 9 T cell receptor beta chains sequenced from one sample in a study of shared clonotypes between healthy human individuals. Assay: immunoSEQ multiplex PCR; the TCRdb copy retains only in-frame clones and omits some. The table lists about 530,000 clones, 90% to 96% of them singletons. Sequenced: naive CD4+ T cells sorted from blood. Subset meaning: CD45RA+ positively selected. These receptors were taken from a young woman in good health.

CDR3 residues: CAISEEGLGTEAFF. CDR3 sequence (DNA): TGTGCCATCAGTGAGGAGGGACTCGGCACTGAAGCTTTCTTT. The genes are TRBV10-3 and TRBJ1-1; maybe TRBD1 (5 bases). Germline V gene sequence: CDR1 ENHRY, CDR2 SYGVKD. The V and J ends lost 2 bases and 4 bases respectively, with 11 bases between them. This CDR3 has 14 amino acids.

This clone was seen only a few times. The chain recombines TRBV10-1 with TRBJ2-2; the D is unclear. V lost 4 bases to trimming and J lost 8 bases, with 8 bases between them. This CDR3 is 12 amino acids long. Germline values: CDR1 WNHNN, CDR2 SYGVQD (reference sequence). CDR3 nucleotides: TGCGCCAGCAGTGGAGCTAGGGGGGAGCTGTTTTTT. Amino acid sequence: CASSGARGELFF.

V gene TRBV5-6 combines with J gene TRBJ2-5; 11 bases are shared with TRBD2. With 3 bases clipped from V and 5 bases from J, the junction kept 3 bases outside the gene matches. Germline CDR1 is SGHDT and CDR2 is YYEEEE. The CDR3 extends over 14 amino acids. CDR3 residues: CASSSLAGVETQYF. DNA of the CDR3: TGTGCCAGCAGCTCACTAGCGGGAGTTGAGACCCAGTACTTC.

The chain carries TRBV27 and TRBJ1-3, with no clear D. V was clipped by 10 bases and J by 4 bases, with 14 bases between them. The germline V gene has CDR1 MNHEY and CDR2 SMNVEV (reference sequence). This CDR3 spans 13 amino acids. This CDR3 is CATRPLGGNTIYF. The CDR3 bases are TGTGCCACCAGACCCCTGGGAGGAAACACCATATATTTT.

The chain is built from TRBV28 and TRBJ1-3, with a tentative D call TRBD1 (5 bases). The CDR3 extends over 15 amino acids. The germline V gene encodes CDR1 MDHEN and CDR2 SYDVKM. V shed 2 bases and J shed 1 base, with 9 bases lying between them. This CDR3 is CASSLPDSSGNTIYF. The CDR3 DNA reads TGTGCCAGCAGTTTACCCGACAGTTCTGGAAACACCATATATTTT.

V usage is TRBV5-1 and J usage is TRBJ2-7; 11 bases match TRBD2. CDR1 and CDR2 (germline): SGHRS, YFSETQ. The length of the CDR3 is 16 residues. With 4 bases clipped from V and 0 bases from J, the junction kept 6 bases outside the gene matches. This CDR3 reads CASSRPTSGSSYEQYF. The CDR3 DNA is TGCGCCAGCAGCCGACCCACTAGCGGGAGCTCCTACGAGCAGTACTTC.

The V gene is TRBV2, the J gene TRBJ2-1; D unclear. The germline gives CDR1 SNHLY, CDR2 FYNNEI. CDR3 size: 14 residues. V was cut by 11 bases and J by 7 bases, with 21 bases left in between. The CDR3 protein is CASTTNSIQNEQFF. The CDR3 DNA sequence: TGTGCCTCAACCACCAATTCGATTCAGAATGAGCAGTTCTTC.

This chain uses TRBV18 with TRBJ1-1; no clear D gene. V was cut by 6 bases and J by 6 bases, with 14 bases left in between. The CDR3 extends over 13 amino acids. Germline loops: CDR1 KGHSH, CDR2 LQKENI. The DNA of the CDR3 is TGTGCCAGCTCCCCGGCTGGAAACGCTGAAGCTTTCTTT. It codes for CASSPAGNAEAFF. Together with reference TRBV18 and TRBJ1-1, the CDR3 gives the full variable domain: NAGVMQNPRHLVRRRGQEARLRCSPMKGHSHVYWYRQLPEEGLKFMVYLQKENIIDESGMPKERFSAEFPKEGPSILRIQQVVRGDSAAYFCASSPAGNAEAFFGQGTRLTVV.

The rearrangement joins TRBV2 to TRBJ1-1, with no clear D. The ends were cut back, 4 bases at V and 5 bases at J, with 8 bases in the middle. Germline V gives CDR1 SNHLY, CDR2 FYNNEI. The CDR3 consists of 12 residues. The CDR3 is CASSAYETEAFF. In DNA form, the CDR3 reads TGTGCCAGCAGTGCATACGAAACTGAAGCTTTCTTT.